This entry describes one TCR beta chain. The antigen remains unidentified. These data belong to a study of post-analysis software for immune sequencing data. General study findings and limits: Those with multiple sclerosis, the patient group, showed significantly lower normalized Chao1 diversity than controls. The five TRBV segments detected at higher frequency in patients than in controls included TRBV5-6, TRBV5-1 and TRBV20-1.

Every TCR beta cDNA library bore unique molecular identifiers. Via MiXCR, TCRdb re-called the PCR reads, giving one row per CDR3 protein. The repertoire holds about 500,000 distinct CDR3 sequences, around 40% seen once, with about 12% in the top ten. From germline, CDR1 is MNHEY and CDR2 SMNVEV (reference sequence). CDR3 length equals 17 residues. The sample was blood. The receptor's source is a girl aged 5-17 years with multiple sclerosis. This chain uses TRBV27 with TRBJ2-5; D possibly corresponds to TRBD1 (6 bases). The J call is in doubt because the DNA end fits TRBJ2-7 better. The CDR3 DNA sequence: TGTGCCAGCAGTTCAGGGGTAGAGCGGCGGGCACCCTACGAGCAGTACTTC. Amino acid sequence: CASSSGVERRAPYEQYF.